Each of the 27 T cell receptor beta chains below was sequenced from the same sample in a study of PD-1 blockade in classical Hodgkin lymphoma (dated by TCRdb to the early 2020s). The library was produced with the immunoSEQ multiplex PCR assay. TCRdb stores this immuneACCESS table with in-frame sequences only. Part of the clones is absent; in the studies checked, under half of the shortfall reflects unresolved V genes, and no reason is known for the rest. Within this sample are around 27,000 clones, with about nine tenths of them counted one time only. The leading ten clones occupy around 3.8% of the sample. Per the publication, the time point label means: newly diagnosed, previously untreated cHL patient sample. The sample comprised peripheral blood mononuclear cells (PBMCs). These TCRs come from a human donor with classical Hodgkin lymphoma.

The rearrangement links TRBV27 to TRBJ2-3; either TRBD1 or TRBD2 may fit D (6 bases each). Germline V gene sequence: CDR1 MNHEY, CDR2 SMNVEV (reference sequence). V was trimmed by 5 bases and J by 2 bases, leaving 11 bases between them. The CDR3 length is 14 residues. This chain's CDR3 is CASSKQGLTDTQYF. Written as DNA, the CDR3 is TGTGCCAGCAGTAAACAGGGACTCACAGATACGCAGTATTTT.

V gene TRBV2 combines with J gene TRBJ1-6; D is undetermined. Germline V lookup: CDR1 SNHLY, CDR2 FYNNEI. The V end was cut by 2 bases, the J end by 4 bases, with 6 bases between. This CDR3 has 14 residues. This CDR3 reads CASSETEYNSPLHF. CDR3 nucleotides: TGTGCCAGCAGTGAAACCGAATATAATTCACCCCTCCACTTT.

V is TRBV6-1 and J is TRBJ1-3; TRBD1 is a possible D gene (5 bases). The germline gives CDR1 MNHNS, CDR2 SASEGT. V lost 2 bases to trimming and J lost 4 bases, with 12 bases between them. CDR3 length: 15 amino acids. As DNA, the CDR3 is TGTGCCAGCAGTGAAAGTTCCGGGGCCGGAAACACCATATATTTT. Translating gives CASSESSGAGNTIYF.

The rearrangement links TRBV5-1 to TRBJ2-2; D is undetermined. Germline V CDR1 and CDR2: SGHRS, YFSETQ. The length of the CDR3 is 15 residues. V was trimmed by 1 base and J by 2 bases, leaving 9 bases between them. The DNA of the CDR3 is TGCGCCAGCAGCTTGCGGCAGCCCAACACCGGGGAGCTGTTTTTT. Amino acids: CASSLRQPNTGELFF.

The gene calls are TRBV19 and TRBJ2-5, with D possibly TRBD2 on 6 matching bases. Near its end, the DNA agrees better with TRBJ2-7, so the J call may be wrong. CDR1 is LNHDA and CDR2 is SQIVND in the germline V gene (reference sequence). This CDR3 is built from 13 residues. The CDR3 loop is CASSMGLGYEQYF. The CDR3 DNA is TGTGCCAGTAGTATGGGACTGGGGTACGAGCAGTACTTC.

The CDR3 DNA follows: TGTGCCAGCAGTGTGAACTCAGGGGTGAATGAAAAACTGTTTTTT. This gives the protein CASSVNSGVNEKLFF. The V gene is TRBV6-1, the J gene TRBJ1-4, with a possible D match to TRBD1 (6 bases). This CDR3 is 15 amino acids long. Germline CDR1 MNHNS, CDR2 SASEGT. The V and J ends lost 4 bases and 5 bases respectively, with 14 bases between them.

The CDR3 region is CASRDRGAGNTIYF. The CDR3, as DNA: TGTGCCAGCAGAGACAGGGGGGCTGGAAACACCATATATTTT. The V and J genes are TRBV28 and TRBJ1-3; 9 nucleotides align to TRBD1. Trimming cost V 6 bases and J 2 bases; bases outside gene matches: 2. CDR3 length: 14 residues. CDR1 is MDHEN and CDR2 is SYDVKM in the germline V gene.

This clone was observed once. The chain has TRBV29-1 and TRBJ2-1; 8 bases align to TRBD2. CDR3 length equals 14 residues. With 2 bases clipped from V and 8 bases from J, the junction kept 8 bases outside the gene matches. From germline, CDR1 is SQVTM and CDR2 ANQGSEA. In nucleotides, the CDR3 is TGCAGCGTTGAACCCAGCGGGAGTCTCGATGAGCAGTTCTTC. It codes for CSVEPSGSLDEQFF.

The gene calls are TRBV7-9 and TRBJ1-5; D call uncertain. CDR3 length: 13 residues. Germline V gene lookup returns CDR1 SEHNR and CDR2 FQNEAQ (reference sequence). V was pared by 1 base and J by 7 bases, with 8 bases between. CDR3 protein: CASSLGGLQPQHF. DNA of the CDR3: TGTGCCAGCAGCTTAGGGGGTTTGCAGCCCCAGCATTTT.

This chain joins TRBV9 and TRBJ2-3; 12 bases fit TRBD2. V shed 0 bases, J shed 4 bases, and the junction held 3 bases outside the gene matches. This CDR3 region has 16 residues. Germline V gives CDR1 SGDLS, CDR2 YYNGEE. Here the CDR3 reads CASSVGTSGIADTQYF. The CDR3 nucleotides read TGTGCCAGCAGCGTAGGGACTAGCGGGATCGCAGATACGCAGTATTTT.

The chain has TRBV25-1 and TRBJ2-5; D might be TRBD1 (6 bases). The V gene lost 1 base and the J gene lost 4 bases, with 10 bases spanning the gap. From germline, CDR1 is MGHDK and CDR2 SYGVNS. The CDR3 sequence is 14 residues long. The CDR3 sequence: CASSESGGLETQYF. In nucleotides, the CDR3 is TGTGCCAGCAGTGAATCTGGGGGCCTAGAGACCCAGTACTTC.

The J gene is TRBJ2-7, the V gene TRBV5-1, with 9 bases matching TRBD1. The CDR3 totals 15 residues. The V gene's germline CDR1 is SGHRS and CDR2 YFSETQ. V shed 4 bases and J 6 bases; nucleotides not matched to a gene: 11. The CDR3 sequence: CASSASGTGYSEQYF. CDR3 nucleotide sequence: TGCGCCAGCAGCGCCTCCGGGACAGGGTATTCCGAGCAGTACTTC.

V usage is TRBV7-2 and J usage is TRBJ2-1; TRBD1 matches 9 bases. The CDR3 extends over 14 amino acids. The ends lost 3 bases at V and 5 bases at J; junction bases unmatched: 2. Germline V gives CDR1 SGHTA, CDR2 FQGNSA. CDR3 bases: TGTGCCAGCAGCTTCGACAGGGGGAACAATGAGCAGTTCTTC. Protein product: CASSFDRGNNEQFF.

V usage is TRBV18 and J usage is TRBJ1-4; no definite D call. The CDR3 has 14 residues. V gave up 0 bases and J gave up 10 bases, with 12 bases separating them. The V gene's germline CDR1 is KGHSH and CDR2 LQKENI. For the CDR3, the DNA is TGTGCCAGCTCACCACCATCTCGGCCAGGAAAACTGTTTTTT. It is translated as CASSPPSRPGKLFF.

The chain joins TRBV5-6 to TRBJ2-7, with TRBD2 matching over 7 bases. V was pared by 0 bases and J by 9 bases, with 3 bases of the junction left unmatched. CDR3 length: 12 amino acids. Germline V gene lookup returns CDR1 SGHDT and CDR2 YYEEEE. DNA of the CDR3: TGTGCCAGCAGCTTGGCCCCGGGGGGGCAGTACTTC. It encodes CASSLAPGGQYF.

As for this clone: This sample also contains other DNA sequences that code for the same CDR3. The rearrangement joins TRBV6-5 to TRBJ1-1; D unresolved. CDR3 length: 14 residues. Germline loops: CDR1 MNHEY, CDR2 SVGAGI. V shed 2 bases and J shed 1 base, with 8 bases lying between them. DNA of the CDR3: TGTGCCAGCAGTTACGGACGGGGGAACACTGAAGCTTTCTTT. It codes for CASSYGRGNTEAFF.

V and J are TRBV2 and TRBJ2-3, with 10 bases aligning to TRBD2. This CDR3 is built from 15 residues. V shed 6 bases, J shed 4 bases, and the junction held 7 bases outside the gene matches. CDR1 and CDR2 from the germline V gene are SNHLY and FYNNEI. The CDR3 sequence is CASRNLAGVSDTQYF. DNA of the CDR3: TGTGCCAGCAGGAACCTAGCGGGAGTATCAGATACGCAGTATTTT.

Concerning this clone itself: This sample also contains other DNA sequences that code for the same CDR3. The chain joins TRBV7-9 to TRBJ2-1; D remains unclear. CDR1 and CDR2 from the germline V gene are SEHNR and FQNEAQ (reference sequence). V was clipped by 3 bases and J by 4 bases, with 7 bases between them. The CDR3 covers 13 residues. CDR3 residues: CASSFSVYNEQFF. The CDR3 coding sequence is TGTGCCAGCAGCTTTTCGGTGTACAATGAGCAGTTCTTC. The whole variable domain, remainder taken from reference TRBV7-9 and TRBJ2-1, is DTGVSQNPRHKITKRGQNVTFRCDPISEHNRLYWYRQTLGQGPEFLTYFQNEAQLEKSRLLSDRFSAERPKGSFSTLEIQRTEQGDSAMYLCASSFSVYNEQFFGPGTRLTVL.

The CDR3 DNA sequence: TGTGCCAGCTCAAGGGGGGAAGAGACCCAGTACTTC. Protein: CASSRGEETQYF. The J gene is TRBJ2-5, the V gene TRBV18; possibly TRBD1 or TRBD2 for D (6 bases each). This CDR3 contains 12 residues. V lost 5 bases, J lost 3 bases, and 7 bases lay in between. CDR1 and CDR2 from the germline V gene are KGHSH and LQKENI.

The V gene is TRBV27, the J gene TRBJ1-5, with TRBD1 as a possible D gene (5 bases). The CDR3 consists of 15 residues. With 3 bases removed from V and 4 bases from J, the gap between germline ends came to 13 bases. CDR1 is MNHEY and CDR2 is SMNVEV in the germline V gene (reference sequence). CDR3 amino acids: CASSFSGTGNQPQHF. Here the CDR3 DNA reads TGTGCCAGCAGTTTCTCGGGGACGGGGAATCAGCCCCAGCATTTT.

The chain uses TRBV28 and TRBJ2-7; 12 bases agree with TRBD2. There are 12 residues in the CDR3. V shed 7 bases and J 6 bases; nucleotides not matched to a gene: 1. CDR1 MDHEN and CDR2 SYDVKM come from the germline V gene. The CDR3 DNA reads TGTGCCAGCACGACTAGCGGGAGCGAGCAGTACTTC. Its protein product is CASTTSGSEQYF.

This rearrangement joins TRBV10-1 to TRBJ2-3; unclear D gene. Per germline, CDR1 WNHNN and CDR2 SYGVQD (reference sequence). V lost 4 bases to trimming and J lost 6 bases, with 11 bases between them. The CDR3 extends over 13 amino acids. The CDR3 region is CASSVGGADTQYF. CDR3 DNA: TGCGCCAGCAGTGTCGGCGGTGCGGATACGCAGTATTTT.

The genes are TRBV11-1 and TRBJ1-3; D is unresolved. The V gene lost 5 bases and the J gene lost 0 bases, with 8 bases spanning the gap. This CDR3 has 14 residues. Germline CDR1 is SGHAT and CDR2 is FQDESV (reference sequence). For the CDR3, the DNA is TGTGCCAGCAGCCCTCGCAGCTCTGGAAACACCATATATTTT. Its translation: CASSPRSSGNTIYF.

Comment on this clone: Additional DNA sequences in this sample encode the identical CDR3. V and J are TRBV7-9 and TRBJ2-7; unclear D gene. This CDR3 has 12 amino acids. CDR1 and CDR2 (germline): SEHNR, FQNEAQ (reference sequence). The V gene lost 1 base and the J gene lost 0 bases, with 1 base spanning the gap. The CDR3 loop reads CASSLGSYEQYF. DNA of the CDR3: TGTGCCAGCAGCTTAGGCTCCTACGAGCAGTACTTC.

V usage is TRBV9 and J usage is TRBJ1-4; D is undetermined. The CDR3 is 15 amino acids. From germline, CDR1 is SGDLS and CDR2 YYNGEE. The V end lost 0 bases, the J end lost 4 bases, and 10 bases lay between the germline ends. Here the CDR3 DNA reads TGTGCCAGCAGCGTAGGACGGAGAGATAATGAAAAACTGTTTTTT. Protein sequence: CASSVGRRDNEKLFF. Full variable domain (remainder filled in from reference TRBV9 and TRBJ1-4): DSGVTQTPKHLITATGQRVTLRCSPRSGDLSVYWYQQSLDQGLQFLIQYYNGEERAKGNILERFSAQQFPDLHSELNLSSLELGDSALYFCASSVGRRDNEKLFFGSGTQLSVL.

The chain combines TRBV11-2 with TRBJ2-5, with 15 bases identical to TRBD2. CDR3 length equals 16 residues. The V gene's germline CDR1 is SGHAT and CDR2 FQNNGV. The J segment lost 7 bases and the V segment lost 4 bases, leaving 7 bases of the junction unmatched. The CDR3 reads CASSSGTSGGIMTQYF. CDR3 in DNA: TGTGCCAGCAGCTCCGGGACTAGCGGGGGGATTATGACCCAGTACTTC.

This chain joins TRBV7-8 and TRBJ2-3; D may correspond to TRBD1 or TRBD2 (5 bases each). CDR1 and CDR2 from the germline V gene are SGHVS and FQNEAQ. Trimming removed 5 bases from V and 2 bases from J, with 14 bases in between. The CDR3 has 15 amino acids. The CDR3 protein is CASSPGPGITDTQYF. For the CDR3, the DNA is TGTGCCAGCAGCCCGGGACCGGGGATCACAGATACGCAGTATTTT.